This entry lists 5 T cell receptor beta chains sequenced from one sample in a study of technical replicates of blood from a handful of donors (dated by TCRdb to about 2017). Library method: the immunoSEQ multiplex PCR assay. TCRdb re-hosts the immuneACCESS table, in-frame sequences only. Its copies lack some clones; in the studies checked, an unresolved V gene accounts for under half of them, and the cause for the rest is not known. This sample lists under 85,000 clones; more than 85% were detected once. Approximately 0.4% of the sample belongs to the ten largest clones. Material for sequencing was T cells isolated from PBMCs. These receptors came from a human donor in good health. Some clones in this sample may be carry-over from other donors' samples.

This chain connects TRBV2 to TRBJ2-7; 11 bases map to TRBD1. This CDR3 spans 15 amino acids. Trimming cost V 6 bases and J 2 bases; bases outside gene matches: 6. Per the germline V gene, CDR1 is SNHLY and CDR2 is FYNNEI. The CDR3 region has the DNA TGTGCCAGCAGACCCCCGGGACAGGGGGCCTACGAGCAGTACTTC. It encodes CASRPPGQGAYEQYF.

This clone has only a few counts. The V call is TRBV5-4, the J call TRBJ2-2; TRBD2 matches at 9 bases. Germline values: CDR1 SGHNT, CDR2 YYREEE (reference sequence). This CDR3 contains 15 residues. V shed 4 bases, J shed 5 bases, and the junction held 6 bases outside the gene matches. The DNA of the CDR3 is TGTGCCAGCAGCAGGGGACTAGCAGGTACCGGGGAGCTGTTTTTT. Its protein product is CASSRGLAGTGELFF.

The rearrangement uses TRBV27 and TRBJ2-7; a possible D gene is TRBD1 (6 bases). This CDR3 spans 15 amino acids. Germline V gene lookup returns CDR1 MNHEY and CDR2 SMNVEV (reference sequence). V was trimmed by 2 bases and J by 0 bases, leaving 11 bases between them. DNA of the CDR3: TGTGCCAGCAGTTTAGGGGGCAGGGCCTCCTACGAGCAGTACTTC. The encoded protein is CASSLGGRASYEQYF.

This chain connects TRBV19 to TRBJ2-3, with 9 bases aligning to TRBD2. The CDR3 is 15 residues long. The germline V gene encodes CDR1 LNHDA and CDR2 SQIVND (reference sequence). J was trimmed by 6 bases and V by 7 bases; bases with no gene match: 11. The CDR3 DNA follows: TGTGCCAGTACCGCCGGGACTAGCAGCCTTGATACGCAGTATTTT. Translation: CASTAGTSSLDTQYF.

The genes are TRBV7-2 and TRBJ2-7; 10 nucleotides match TRBD2. Germline CDR1 is SGHTA and CDR2 is FQGNSA. This CDR3 has 14 residues. The J segment lost 4 bases and the V segment lost 4 bases, leaving 4 bases of the junction unmatched. The CDR3 DNA is TGTGCCAGCAGCTCGCCTAGCGGGAGTTACGAGCAGTACTTC. Amino acid sequence: CASSSPSGSYEQYF.